These T cell receptor beta chains were read from a single sample in a study of cytomegalovirus exposure and HLA in healthy donors. Clones were read by immunoSEQ multiplex PCR, and TCRdb kept only the in-frame ones, dropping some. Counted here are 99,000 or so clones, around 15% occurring once; the ten biggest clones make up 0.83%. Sequences were obtained from PBMCs. These receptors were collected from a female donor in good health and CMV-seronegative. Each CDR3 is given with its conserved first and last residue. Each record gives: clone size, V gene, J gene, D gene, CDR3 protein, CDR3 DNA. The D gene is left open where the match is weak. Rows may omit the clone size; those that give it use once, few, many or a size class.

clone_size: .
v_call: TRBV5-8
j_call: TRBJ1-2
d_call: TRBD1
cdr3_aa: CASSPPDREYGYGYTF
cdr3_nt: TGTGCCAGCAGCCCACCGGACAGGGAGTACGGCTATGGCTACACCTTC

clone_size: few
v_call: TRBV7-2
j_call: TRBJ2-5
d_call: .
cdr3_aa: CASSRDIETQYF
cdr3_nt: TGTGCCAGCAGCAGGGACATAGAGACCCAGTACTTC

clone_size: .
v_call: TRBV30
j_call: TRBJ2-6
d_call: TRBD1
cdr3_aa: CAWSWDRTGANVLTF
cdr3_nt: TGTGCCTGGAGTTGGGACAGAACTGGGGCCAACGTCCTGACTTTC

clone_size: few
v_call: TRBV29-1
j_call: TRBJ1-1
d_call: TRBD1
cdr3_aa: CSVGQGLAQAFF
cdr3_nt: TGCAGCGTCGGACAGGGCCTGGCCCAAGCTTTCTTT

clone_size: few
v_call: TRBV7-9
j_call: TRBJ1-2
d_call: .
cdr3_aa: CASSLVSTNVGYTF
cdr3_nt: TGTGCCAGCAGCTTAGTTTCAACAAACGTTGGCTACACCTTC

clone_size: few
v_call: TRBV7-6
j_call: TRBJ2-1
d_call: TRBD2
cdr3_aa: CAGSALAGGYNEQFF
cdr3_nt: TGTGCCGGCAGCGCCTTAGCGGGGGGATACAATGAGCAGTTCTTC

clone_size: .
v_call: TRBV10-1
j_call: TRBJ2-1
d_call: TRBD1
cdr3_aa: CASSESSQDRRYNEQFF
cdr3_nt: TGCGCCAGCAGTGAGTCGAGTCAGGACAGGCGCTACAATGAGCAGTTCTTC

clone_size: .
v_call: TRBV9
j_call: TRBJ2-7
d_call: TRBD1
cdr3_aa: CASSVSPRDSYEQYF
cdr3_nt: TGTGCCAGCAGCGTATCCCCGAGGGACAGCTACGAGCAGTACTTC

clone_size: .
v_call: TRBV19
j_call: TRBJ1-6
d_call: .
cdr3_aa: CASSTGNSPLHF
cdr3_nt: TGTGCCAGTAGTACAGGGAATTCACCCCTCCACTTT

clone_size: .
v_call: TRBV13
j_call: TRBJ2-6
d_call: TRBD2
cdr3_aa: CASSLRAGGIGANVLTF
cdr3_nt: TGTGCCAGCAGCTTAAGAGCGGGGGGTATTGGGGCCAACGTCCTGACTTTC

clone_size: .
v_call: TRBV29-1
j_call: TRBJ1-1
d_call: TRBD1
cdr3_aa: CSVRQGGGPEAFF
cdr3_nt: TGCAGCGTTCGACAGGGAGGAGGGCCTGAAGCTTTCTTT

clone_size: .
v_call: TRBV19
j_call: TRBJ1-5
d_call: TRBD1
cdr3_aa: CASESGTGLNQPQHF
cdr3_nt: TGTGCCAGTGAATCCGGGACAGGGTTGAATCAGCCCCAGCATTTT

clone_size: few
v_call: TRBV5-4
j_call: TRBJ1-4
d_call: TRBD1
cdr3_aa: CASSLGGPGQGEKLFF
cdr3_nt: TGTGCCAGCAGCTTGGGAGGGCCCGGACAGGGTGAAAAACTGTTTTTT

clone_size: .
v_call: TRBV28
j_call: TRBJ1-3
d_call: .
cdr3_aa: CASSSPWGAGNTIYF
cdr3_nt: TGTGCCAGCAGTTCGCCATGGGGGGCTGGAAACACCATATATTTT

clone_size: .
v_call: TRBV25-1
j_call: TRBJ2-3
d_call: TRBD2
cdr3_aa: CASRVGLASADTQYF
cdr3_nt: TGTGCCAGCAGGGTGGGACTAGCGTCCGCAGATACGCAGTATTTT

clone_size: few
v_call: TRBV28
j_call: TRBJ2-1
d_call: .
cdr3_aa: CASSTPTGFLFF
cdr3_nt: TGTGCCAGCAGTACCCCAACAGGGTTTTTGTTCTTC

clone_size: .
v_call: TRBV27
j_call: TRBJ1-1
d_call: .
cdr3_aa: CASSLYWQGRTEAFF
cdr3_nt: TGTGCCAGCAGTTTATATTGGCAGGGGAGAACTGAAGCTTTCTTT

clone_size: few
v_call: TRBV5-1
j_call: TRBJ2-7
d_call: TRBD1
cdr3_aa: CASRPGQGSYEQYF
cdr3_nt: TGCGCCAGTAGACCGGGACAGGGGTCCTACGAGCAGTACTTC

clone_size: few
v_call: TRBV27
j_call: TRBJ1-1
d_call: .
cdr3_aa: CASSWTENTEAFF
cdr3_nt: TGTGCCAGCAGTTGGACAGAGAACACTGAAGCTTTCTTT

clone_size: .
v_call: TRBV9
j_call: TRBJ2-1
d_call: TRBD2
cdr3_aa: CASTLAGGPKFF
cdr3_nt: TGTGCCAGCACCCTAGCGGGGGGGCCTAAGTTCTTC

clone_size: .
v_call: TRBV10-3
j_call: TRBJ2-2
d_call: .
cdr3_aa: CAIAVMLANTGELFF
cdr3_nt: TGTGCCATCGCAGTAATGCTAGCGAACACCGGGGAGCTGTTTTTT

clone_size: .
v_call: TRBV10-3
j_call: TRBJ2-3
d_call: .
cdr3_aa: CAISGRGDTQYF
cdr3_nt: TGTGCCATCAGTGGGAGGGGAGATACGCAGTATTTT

clone_size: .
v_call: TRBV5-1
j_call: TRBJ2-5
d_call: .
cdr3_aa: CASSLVAEVQETQYF
cdr3_nt: TGCGCCAGCAGCTTGGTCGCGGAGGTTCAAGAGACCCAGTACTTC

clone_size: few
v_call: TRBV5-4
j_call: TRBJ2-1
d_call: .
cdr3_aa: CASSLAAGASYNEQFF
cdr3_nt: TGTGCCAGCAGCTTGGCCGCGGGGGCCTCGTACAATGAGCAGTTCTTC

clone_size: .
v_call: TRBV19
j_call: TRBJ1-2
d_call: TRBD1
cdr3_aa: CASFGTPGTDYGYTF
cdr3_nt: TGTGCCAGTTTCGGGACCCCCGGGACAGACTATGGCTACACCTTC

clone_size: .
v_call: TRBV21-1
j_call: TRBJ2-1
d_call: .
cdr3_aa: CASSAGDHNEQFF
cdr3_nt: TGTGCCAGCAGCGCGGGAGACCACAATGAGCAGTTCTTC

clone_size: few
v_call: TRBV6-6
j_call: TRBJ1-5
d_call: .
cdr3_aa: CASTDWVRNQPQHF
cdr3_nt: TGTGCCAGCACCGACTGGGTCCGGAATCAGCCCCAGCATTTT

clone_size: .
v_call: TRBV6-1
j_call: TRBJ2-1
d_call: .
cdr3_aa: CASSEEGLIYNEQFF
cdr3_nt: TGTGCCAGCAGCGAGGAGGGACTCATCTACAATGAGCAGTTCTTC

clone_size: few
v_call: TRBV4-1
j_call: TRBJ1-5
d_call: .
cdr3_aa: CASSQPRQVYPPFSQPQHF
cdr3_nt: TGCGCCAGCAGCCAACCTAGACAGGTATATCCCCCTTTCAGTCAGCCCCAGCATTTT

clone_size: few
v_call: TRBV4-3
j_call: TRBJ1-1
d_call: .
cdr3_aa: CASSQDGGTEAFF
cdr3_nt: TGCGCCAGCAGCCAAGATGGGGGGACTGAAGCTTTCTTT

clone_size: .
v_call: TRBV5-1
j_call: TRBJ2-5
d_call: .
cdr3_aa: CASREGRLQETQYF
cdr3_nt: TGCGCCAGCAGGGAGGGCAGGCTCCAAGAGACCCAGTACTTC